The 29 T cell receptor beta chains in this list originate from one sample, sequenced in a study of cytomegalovirus exposure and HLA in healthy donors. The PCR made use of 60 Vbeta and 13 Jbeta primers. Sequencing was performed with immunoSEQ multiplex PCR; in TCRdb, only in-frame clones are kept and a portion is missing. The table lists approximately 190,000 clones, about 80% of them singletons. The sample consisted of PBMCs. The receptor set was obtained from a man aged 40-49 years in good health and CMV-seropositive.

This rearrangement joins TRBV7-6 to TRBJ2-2; D ambiguous. The V gene lost 3 bases and the J gene lost 5 bases, with 16 bases spanning the gap. The CDR3 is 16 amino acids. Germline V gene lookup returns CDR1 SGHVS and CDR2 FNYEAQ. CDR3 sequence reads: CASSFSLLRSTGELFF. CDR3 DNA: TGTGCCAGCAGCTTTTCTTTATTAAGGAGTACCGGGGAGCTGTTTTTT.

The J gene is TRBJ1-1, the V gene TRBV5-1; possible D gene TRBD1, 6 bases. Trimming left V 3 bases short and J 1 base short, with 10 bases between. The length of the CDR3 is 14 residues. Germline CDR1 SGHRS, CDR2 YFSETQ. CDR3 nucleotide sequence: TGCGCCAGCAGCTGGGGACAAGGGAACACTGAAGCTTTCTTT. Protein sequence: CASSWGQGNTEAFF.

The CDR3 sequence is CATSRDSSGGADTQYF. As DNA, the CDR3 is TGTGCCACCAGCAGAGATAGTAGCGGGGGGGCAGATACGCAGTATTTT. This sequence joins TRBV15 and TRBJ2-3, with 11 positions matching TRBD2. Germline CDR1 LNHNV, CDR2 YYDKDF (reference sequence). This CDR3 comprises 16 residues. V lost 0 bases to trimming and J lost 4 bases; unmatched junction nucleotides: 3.

The V and J genes are TRBV21-1 and TRBJ1-2. TRBV21-1 has pseudogene status. This CDR3 spans 14 amino acids. The CDR3 spells CASSKPGLPGGYTF. CDR3 DNA: TGTGCCAGCAGCAAACCAGGACTCCCTGGTGGCTACACCTTC.

This chain links TRBV28 with TRBJ2-7, with D possibly matching TRBD1 (5 bases). The CDR3 is made up of 12 amino acids. V shed 5 bases and J shed 7 bases, with 12 bases lying between them. In germline, CDR1 is MDHEN, CDR2 SYDVKM. CDR3 loop: CASSGAPREQYF. CDR3 in DNA: TGTGCCAGCAGTGGGGCGCCACGGGAGCAGTACTTC.

The chain uses TRBV5-1 and TRBJ2-7, with 11 bases that match TRBD1. After removal of 4 bases from V and 2 bases from J, the junction contained 14 bases not matched to a gene. The CDR3 loop spans 18 amino acids. Germline loops: CDR1 SGHRS, CDR2 YFSETQ. This CDR3 reads CASSKGQGAKLIAYEQYF. CDR3 DNA sequence: TGCGCCAGCAGCAAAGGACAGGGGGCAAAGTTAATCGCCTACGAGCAGTACTTC.

This chain joins TRBV6-5 and TRBJ2-5; possible D gene TRBD1, 5 bases. The closer fit of TRBJ2-7 to the DNA end suggests the J call may be wrong. CDR3 length: 13 amino acids. Germline assignment: CDR1 MNHEY and CDR2 SVGAGI. CDR3: CASSSQDRYEQYF. For the CDR3, the DNA is TGTGCCAGCAGTTCACAGGATCGCTACGAGCAGTACTTC.

CDR3 region: CASSRDRGGEQFF. CDR3 DNA sequence: TGTGCCAGCAGCCGGGACAGGGGCGGTGAGCAGTTCTTC. V is TRBV6-4 and J is TRBJ2-1; 10 bases agree with TRBD1. The CDR3 is made up of 13 amino acids. V dropped 6 bases and J dropped 9; count of bases not matched to a gene: 5. Germline V gene data show CDR1 as MRHNA and CDR2 as SNTAGT.

This chain links TRBV7-9 with TRBJ2-7; D gene ambiguous. V gave up 3 bases and J gave up 0 bases, with 9 bases separating them. The CDR3 consists of 14 residues. The germline CDR1 and CDR2 sequences are SEHNR and FQNEAQ (reference sequence). CDR3 amino acids: CASSLREASYEQYF. The CDR3 bases are TGTGCCAGCAGCTTGCGCGAGGCCTCCTACGAGCAGTACTTC.

The table lists this clone with a few counts. The genes are TRBV6-5 and TRBJ1-1, with a weak D call TRBD1 (5 bases). CDR3 length equals 14 residues. CDR1 and CDR2 (germline): MNHEY, SVGAGI. Trimming shortened V by 7 bases and J by 1 base, and 13 bases separated the two germline ends. CDR3 coding DNA: TGTGCCAGCACCGCCCAGGGAGGGAACACTGAAGCTTTCTTT. Encoded protein: CASTAQGGNTEAFF.

The V gene is TRBV7-7, the J gene TRBJ2-5; 7 nucleotides match TRBD1. CDR1 is SSHAT and CDR2 is FNYEAQ in the germline V gene (reference sequence). Trimming took 6 bases from V and 2 from J; bases not matched to a gene: 9. The CDR3 covers 15 residues. The CDR3 is CASRPGTALQETQYF. CDR3 bases: TGTGCCAGCAGACCCGGGACAGCTCTTCAAGAGACCCAGTACTTC.

The chain links TRBV28 to TRBJ2-1, with D possibly matching TRBD1 (6 bases). The CDR3 extends over 13 amino acids. The germline V gene has CDR1 MDHEN and CDR2 SYDVKM. V was cut by 3 bases and J by 10 bases, with 13 bases left in between. The CDR3 DNA sequence: TGTGCCAGCAGTTTTCCCCACAGGGTGGAGCAGTTCTTC. Translated: CASSFPHRVEQFF.

The chain is built from TRBV19 and TRBJ1-5; 7 bases align to TRBD1. Germline V gene data show CDR1 as LNHDA and CDR2 as SQIVND (reference sequence). The length of the CDR3 is 13 residues. J lost 6 bases, V lost 4 bases, and 3 bases had no gene match. The DNA of the CDR3 is TGTGCCAGTAGTAGACAGGGAACTCAGCCCCAGCATTTT. Residues: CASSRQGTQPQHF.

This chain uses TRBV5-1 with TRBJ1-2; the D is unclear. Per germline, CDR1 SGHRS and CDR2 YFSETQ. This CDR3 has 15 amino acids. V was cut by 1 base and J by 2 bases, with 12 bases left in between. CDR3 protein: CASSLMPGNNYGYTF. The CDR3 nucleotides read TGCGCCAGCAGCTTGATGCCGGGGAACAACTATGGCTACACCTTC.

Points on this clone: The same CDR3 arises from other DNA sequences in this sample as well. V and J are TRBV15 and TRBJ2-5; D is possibly TRBD2 (7 bases). V lost 3 bases, J lost 1 base, and 18 bases lay in between. The germline gives CDR1 LNHNV, CDR2 YYDKDF (reference sequence). The CDR3 runs to 17 residues. The CDR3: CATSRGGTLGPQETQYF. Written as DNA, the CDR3 is TGTGCCACCAGCAGGGGGGGGACATTAGGGCCCCAAGAGACCCAGTACTTC. Combining the CDR3 with reference TRBV15 and TRBJ2-5 gives the whole variable domain DAMVIQNPRYQVTQFGKPVTLSCSQTLNHNVMYWYQQKSSQAPKLLFHYYDKDFNNEADTPDNFQSRRPNTSFCFLDIRSPGLGDTAMYLCATSRGGTLGPQETQYFGPGTRLLVL.

This sequence joins TRBV9 and TRBJ1-1; TRBD1 might be the D (5 bases). There are 14 residues in the CDR3. In germline, CDR1 is SGDLS, CDR2 YYNGEE. The V gene lost 0 bases and the J gene lost 5 bases, with 11 bases spanning the gap. The CDR3: CASSVVEGRTEAFF. For the CDR3, the DNA is TGTGCCAGCAGCGTAGTGGAGGGACGAACTGAAGCTTTCTTT. The whole variable domain, filled in from reference TRBV9 and TRBJ1-1, reads DSGVTQTPKHLITATGQRVTLRCSPRSGDLSVYWYQQSLDQGLQFLIQYYNGEERAKGNILERFSAQQFPDLHSELNLSSLELGDSALYFCASSVVEGRTEAFFGQGTRLTVV.

The CDR3: CASSIDSYGETQYF. The CDR3 DNA sequence: TGTGCCAGCAGCATCGACTCTTACGGAGAGACCCAGTACTTC. The rearrangement joins TRBV9 to TRBJ2-5, with no clear D. Germline CDR1 is SGDLS and CDR2 is YYNGEE. Trimming stripped 4 bases from V and 4 bases from J, with 14 bases between. The length of the CDR3 is 14 residues.

This chain joins TRBV9 and TRBJ2-1; TRBD2 matches 12 bases. This CDR3 region has 16 residues. J gave up 7 bases and V 4 bases, and 9 bases lay outside the gene matches. Germline V lookup: CDR1 SGDLS, CDR2 YYNGEE. The CDR3 spells CASSSRTSGTRNEQFF. CDR3 bases: TGTGCCAGCAGCTCACGGACTAGCGGGACTAGAAATGAGCAGTTCTTC.

This clone was observed a handful of times. The V gene is TRBV5-4, the J gene TRBJ1-1, with D possibly matching TRBD1 (6 bases). V was pared by 0 bases and J by 3 bases, with 21 bases between. The CDR3 sequence is 18 residues long. Germline V gene lookup returns CDR1 SGHNT and CDR2 YYREEE (reference sequence). The CDR3 DNA reads TGTGCCAGCAGCTTGGACAACAGGGTAATAAGGCGGGACACTGAAGCTTTCTTT. Translating gives CASSLDNRVIRRDTEAFF.

The V gene is TRBV10-3, the J gene TRBJ1-4; maybe TRBD1 (6 bases). Germline loops: CDR1 ENHRY, CDR2 SYGVKD. V dropped 6 bases and J dropped 4 bases, with 12 bases sitting between them. CDR3 length: 14 amino acids. The DNA of the CDR3 is TGTGCCATCAGCAGCCGGACAGATAATGAAAAACTGTTTTTT. Translated, it gives CAISSRTDNEKLFF.

Written as DNA, the CDR3 is TGTGCCAGCAGGCGGGGGACAGGGGAGACCCAGTACTTC. Protein product: CASRRGTGETQYF. The rearrangement joins TRBV28 to TRBJ2-5, with 9 bases identical to TRBD1. CDR1 is MDHEN and CDR2 is SYDVKM in the germline V gene. J gave up 5 bases and V 6 bases, and 4 bases lay outside the gene matches. The length of the CDR3 is 13 residues.

CDR3 amino acids: CASRGGDTQYF. The CDR3 DNA sequence: TGTGCCAGCAGAGGGGGAGATACGCAGTATTTT. V usage is TRBV6-6 and J usage is TRBJ2-3; perhaps TRBD1 as D (6 bases). V shed 6 bases and J shed 5 bases, with 6 bases lying between them. The CDR3 runs to 11 residues. Looked up from germline, CDR1 is MNHNY and CDR2 is SVGAGI (reference sequence).

This clone turned up a few times. The chain employs TRBV5-4 and TRBJ2-1; 9 nucleotides agree with TRBD2. The V and J ends lost 2 bases and 6 bases, in that order; junction bases with no gene match: 9. Germline CDR1 SGHNT, CDR2 YYREEE (reference sequence). The CDR3 covers 16 residues. The CDR3 sequence is CASSLSVFSGSNEQFF. The CDR3 DNA reads TGTGCCAGCAGCTTAAGTGTGTTTAGCGGGAGCAATGAGCAGTTCTTC.

This chain connects TRBV27 to TRBJ1-5, with D perhaps matching TRBD1 (5 bases). V was cut by 8 bases and J by 4 bases, with 9 bases left in between. Germline-derived CDR1 and CDR2 are MNHEY and SMNVEV (reference sequence). The CDR3 covers 12 residues. CDR3 region: CASGDRNQPQHF. CDR3 bases: TGTGCCAGCGGAGACAGAAATCAGCCCCAGCATTTT.

The chain is built from TRBV7-9 and TRBJ2-7; no reliable D call. The germline CDR1 and CDR2 sequences are SEHNR and FQNEAQ (reference sequence). Trimming removed 3 bases at V and 3 bases at J, with 6 bases between. The CDR3 length is 12 residues. The CDR3 spells CASSFSGYEQYF. The CDR3 DNA reads as TGTGCCAGCAGCTTCTCGGGCTACGAGCAGTACTTC.

The gene calls are TRBV29-1 and TRBJ2-3; unclear D gene. The germline V gene has CDR1 SQVTM and CDR2 ANQGSEA. The V end was cut by 8 bases, the J end by 0 bases, with 6 bases between. The CDR3 is made up of 11 amino acids. CDR3 nucleotide sequence: TGCAGCACTGCCAGCACAGATACGCAGTATTTT. Its protein is CSTASTDTQYF.

The chain employs TRBV25-1 and TRBJ1-2; 10 bases match TRBD1. The CDR3 covers 16 residues. The germline V gene has CDR1 MGHDK and CDR2 SYGVNS. Trimming at V came to 6 bases and at J to 3 bases, leaving 10 bases not matched to a gene. The CDR3 nucleotides are TGTGCCAGCAGCCCGCCACCGGGACAGGGGTACTATGGCTACACCTTC. Translating gives CASSPPPGQGYYGYTF.

The chain combines TRBV9 with TRBJ2-3; 7 bases align to TRBD2. CDR3 length: 16 amino acids. Germline V CDR1 and CDR2: SGDLS, YYNGEE. V lost 4 bases and J lost 1; bases outside the gene matches: 9. The CDR3 spells CASSPPGLAGTDTQYF. The CDR3 nucleotides are TGTGCCAGCAGCCCCCCTGGGCTAGCGGGCACAGATACGCAGTATTTT.

This chain joins TRBV6-1 and TRBJ1-1; 7 bases agree with TRBD1. After removal of 6 bases from V and 1 base from J, the junction contained 2 bases not matched to a gene. Germline CDR1 is MNHNS and CDR2 is SASEGT. The CDR3 is 13 residues long. CDR3 bases: TGTGCCAGCAGGGACAGGACGAACACTGAAGCTTTCTTT. Translating gives CASRDRTNTEAFF.